The 18 T cell receptor beta chains below all came from one sample that was sequenced in a study of blood T cell repertoires in COVID-19. Here immunoSEQ multiplex PCR was the method, and the copy in TCRdb shows in-frame clones only, minus some. In the table there are approximately 110,000 clones, roughly 80% of which are singletons. Sample: peripheral blood. Receptors originate from a woman aged 80 or older with acute or convalescent COVID-19.

The V gene is TRBV9, the J gene TRBJ2-3, with D possibly TRBD2 on 5 matching bases. Germline V gene sequence: CDR1 SGDLS, CDR2 YYNGEE. This CDR3 is built from 12 residues. Trimming cost V 2 bases and J 5 bases, with 6 bases left between them. CDR3 sequence (DNA): TGTGCCAGCAGCGTCGCGGGAGATACGCAGTATTTT. Amino acids: CASSVAGDTQYF. The variable domain in full, with the rest retrieved from reference TRBV9 and TRBJ2-3, is DSGVTQTPKHLITATGQRVTLRCSPRSGDLSVYWYQQSLDQGLQFLIQYYNGEERAKGNILERFSAQQFPDLHSELNLSSLELGDSALYFCASSVAGDTQYFGPGTRLTVL.

The chain uses TRBV19 and TRBJ1-5; D ambiguous. Trimming took off 10 bases at V and 2 bases at J, with 27 bases between the two ends. Germline loops: CDR1 LNHDA, CDR2 SQIVND (reference sequence). This CDR3 is built from 18 residues. CDR3 protein: CATRKALGLYTRNQPQHF. CDR3 coding DNA: TGTGCCACAAGGAAGGCGCTGGGCCTCTATACTCGCAATCAGCCCCAGCATTTT.

The V and J genes are TRBV19 and TRBJ2-2; D gene ambiguous. Germline CDR1 is LNHDA and CDR2 is SQIVND (reference sequence). This CDR3 region has 15 residues. V lost 7 bases to trimming and J lost 2 bases, with 14 bases between them. The CDR3 sequence is CASTRGGLNTGELFF. The CDR3 bases are TGTGCCAGTACCCGCGGCGGTTTAAACACCGGGGAGCTGTTTTTT.

V is TRBV28 and J is TRBJ2-7; 9 bases are a match to TRBD1. Trimming cost V 6 bases and J 6 bases; bases outside gene matches: 12. CDR1 and CDR2 (germline): MDHEN, SYDVKM. The CDR3 sequence is 15 residues long. Here the CDR3 reads CASSMPGQGRVEQYF. In nucleotides, the CDR3 is TGTGCCAGCAGCATGCCGGGACAGGGAAGGGTCGAGCAGTACTTC.

This chain uses TRBV16 with TRBJ1-5; D unclear. Trimming removed 4 bases at V and 2 bases at J, with 15 bases between. The CDR3 extends over 16 amino acids. CDR1 and CDR2 from the germline V gene are KGHSY and FQNENV. CDR3 in amino acids: CASSPPLIRGNQPQHF. The CDR3 nucleotides are TGTGCCAGCAGCCCCCCACTTATACGGGGCAATCAGCCCCAGCATTTT. Supplemented by reference TRBV16 and TRBJ1-5, the full variable domain reads GEEVAQTPKHLVRGEGQKAKLYCAPIKGHSYVFWYQQVLKNEFKFLISFQNENVFDETGMPKERFSAKCLPNSPCSLEIQATKLEDSAVYFCASSPPLIRGNQPQHFGDGTRLSIL.

The rearrangement links TRBV19 to TRBJ1-2; D is possibly TRBD1 (6 bases). Germline CDR1 reads LNHDA; CDR2 reads SQIVND (reference sequence). The CDR3 consists of 13 residues. Trimming cost V 5 bases and J 8 bases, with 15 bases left between them. CDR3: CASSLRTEGGYTF. CDR3 coding DNA: TGTGCCAGTAGTCTCCGGACAGAGGGAGGCTACACCTTC.

V usage is TRBV2 and J usage is TRBJ2-7, with TRBD2 matching 12 bases. The trim removed 8 bases at V and 7 bases at J, leaving 3 bases unmatched. The CDR3 sequence is 12 residues long. Germline V lookup: CDR1 SNHLY, CDR2 FYNNEI. The CDR3: CASGLAGGEQYV. CDR3 bases: TGTGCCAGCGGGCTAGCGGGAGGGGAGCAGTACGTC.

The chain joins TRBV7-9 to TRBJ1-2; 8 bases line up with TRBD1. The CDR3 covers 15 residues. The V and J ends lost 4 bases and 0 bases, in that order; junction bases with no gene match: 4. Germline CDR1 is SEHNR and CDR2 is FQNEAQ (reference sequence). CDR3 DNA sequence: TGTGCCAGCAGCTCGACAGGGGCAGCTAACTATGGCTACACCTTC. It yields the protein CASSSTGAANYGYTF.

V gene TRBV21-1 combines with J gene TRBJ1-5. TRBV21-1 is shown as a pseudogene. The length of the CDR3 is 20 residues. The CDR3 spells CASSKVDRARLGGGNQPQHF. The CDR3 DNA reads TGTGCCAGCAGCAAAGTCGATCGGGCCCGTCTCGGCGGGGGAAATCAGCCCCAGCATTTT.

The chain carries TRBV6-1 and TRBJ2-4, with D maybe TRBD2 (5 bases). Germline V gene lookup returns CDR1 MNHNS and CDR2 SASEGT. The CDR3 covers 14 residues. Trimming cost V 2 bases and J 6 bases, with 11 bases left between them. The chain's CDR3 is CASSEPGSLNIQYF. CDR3 DNA: TGTGCCAGCAGTGAACCGGGATCTTTAAACATTCAGTACTTC.

This chain connects TRBV11-2 to TRBJ2-5; perhaps TRBD2 as D (6 bases). The CDR3 sequence is 13 residues long. V lost 5 bases and J 5 bases, leaving 12 bases between the germline ends. Germline loops: CDR1 SGHAT, CDR2 FQNNGV. The CDR3, as DNA: TGTGCCAGCAGCCGGGGGTACGGGGAGACCCAGTACTTC. It yields the protein CASSRGYGETQYF. The whole variable domain, remainder taken from reference TRBV11-2 and TRBJ2-5, is EAGVAQSPRYKIIEKRQSVAFWCNPISGHATLYWYQQILGQGPKLLIQFQNNGVVDDSQLPKDRFSAERLKGVDSTLKIQPAKLEDSAVYLCASSRGYGETQYFGPGTRLLVL.

V is TRBV19 and J is TRBJ2-1, with 7 nucleotides matching TRBD1. Germline V gene data show CDR1 as LNHDA and CDR2 as SQIVND (reference sequence). The CDR3 covers 13 residues. Trimming at V came to 5 bases and at J to 8 bases, leaving 6 bases not matched to a gene. The CDR3 region is CASSATGNHEQFF. CDR3 DNA: TGTGCCAGTAGTGCGACAGGGAACCATGAGCAGTTCTTC.

The chain's CDR3 is CASTAGVQGGYGYTF. The DNA of the CDR3 is TGTGCCAGCACCGCGGGGGTCCAGGGTGGCTATGGCTACACCTTC. The J gene is TRBJ1-2, the V gene TRBV3-1 (or the pseudogene TRBV3-2); perhaps TRBD1 as D (5 bases). The CDR3 runs to 15 residues. V lost 7 bases and J 4 bases, leaving 19 bases between the germline ends. Germline CDR1 reads LGHDT; CDR2 reads YNNKEL (reference sequence).

This clone was recorded once. The rearrangement links TRBV5-4 to TRBJ2-5; 9 bases are shared with TRBD2. Looked up from germline, CDR1 is SGHNT and CDR2 is YYREEE (reference sequence). This CDR3 is built from 16 residues. The J segment lost 4 bases and the V segment lost 0 bases, leaving 7 bases of the junction unmatched. CDR3 DNA: TGTGCCAGCAGCTTGGAGCTAGCGGGGATGGGAGAGACCCAGTACTTC. Amino acid sequence: CASSLELAGMGETQYF.

This chain connects TRBV19 to TRBJ1-5; no clear D gene. The CDR3 runs 12 residues. CDR1 is LNHDA, CDR2 SQIVND, per germline (reference sequence). Deletions cut 3 bases from V and 13 bases from J, with 13 bases between. The CDR3 DNA sequence: TGTGCCAGTAGTATGCAAGCGGGCAAACAGCATTTT. Protein product: CASSMQAGKQHF.

The J gene is TRBJ1-1, the V gene TRBV10-3; unclear D gene. The germline V gene has CDR1 ENHRY and CDR2 SYGVKD. This CDR3 spans 14 amino acids. V lost 6 bases and J lost 5, with 16 bases in between. This CDR3 is CAIREFDRGTEAFF. As DNA, the CDR3 is TGTGCCATCAGAGAATTCGACCGAGGAACTGAAGCTTTCTTT.

The rearrangement links TRBV19 to TRBJ2-1; TRBD1 aligns across 11 bases. The CDR3 covers 16 residues. J gave up 6 bases and V 7 bases, and 11 bases lay outside the gene matches. CDR1 and CDR2 (germline): LNHDA, SQIVND (reference sequence). CDR3 DNA: TGTGCCAGTACCCAACTGCGGACAGGGGGCTCCAATGAGCAGTTCTTC. It codes for CASTQLRTGGSNEQFF.

V is TRBV24-1 and J is TRBJ2-1, with 10 bases identical to TRBD2. CDR3 size: 17 residues. Germline CDR1 is KGHDR and CDR2 is SFDVKD. J gave up 2 bases and V 3 bases, and 6 bases lay outside the gene matches. DNA of the CDR3: TGTGCCACCAGTGATCGGTCCGGACTAGCGGCCTACAATGAGCAGTTCTTC. Protein product: CATSDRSGLAAYNEQFF.